Presented here are 18 T cell receptor beta chains from one specimen sequenced in a study of cytomegalovirus exposure and HLA in healthy donors. PCR primers comprised 60 Vbeta and 13 Jbeta primers. Sequencing used immunoSEQ multiplex PCR; TCRdb keeps in-frame clones, though not all of them. This sample has 85,000 to 110,000 clones, with 76% found just once. Sequences were obtained from PBMCs. These receptors all stem from a young woman in good health and CMV-seropositive.

V is TRBV15 and J is TRBJ2-2; 10 bases match TRBD2. Germline V gives CDR1 LNHNV, CDR2 YYDKDF (reference sequence). The V segment lost 0 bases and the J segment 2 bases; nucleotides outside the gene matches: 6. This CDR3 region has 18 residues. Here the CDR3 DNA reads TGTGCCACCAGCAGAGATTTGGGACTAGCGAGTAACACCGGGGAGCTGTTTTTT. Translated: CATSRDLGLASNTGELFF.

This chain joins TRBV7-2 and TRBJ2-2; 10 bases map to TRBD2. This CDR3 comprises 15 residues. V lost 5 bases to trimming and J lost 6 bases; unmatched junction nucleotides: 6. In germline, CDR1 is SGHTA, CDR2 FQGNSA. As DNA, the CDR3 is TGTGCCAGCAGCACAACCGGGACTAGCGCCGGGGAGCTGTTTTTT. This encodes CASSTTGTSAGELFF.

The genes are TRBV10-2 and TRBJ2-7; D may be TRBD1 (6 bases). V dropped 2 bases and J dropped 5 bases, with 16 bases sitting between them. Germline V CDR1 and CDR2: WSHSY, SAAADI. The CDR3 is 15 amino acids. The CDR3 nucleotides read TGCGCCAGCAGTGAGCTACCAGGGGTCCCAGACGAGCAGTACTTC. This gives the protein CASSELPGVPDEQYF.

The rearrangement joins TRBV7-3 to TRBJ1-1, with D hard to call. Between the trimmed V and J ends, which lost 1 base and 1 base, there was a span of 4 bases. Germline V gene sequence: CDR1 SGHTA, CDR2 FQGTGA. The CDR3 runs 13 residues. The CDR3 DNA reads as TGTGCCAGCAGCTTAAGTAGGAACACTGAAGCTTTCTTT. This translates into CASSLSRNTEAFF.

The chain couples TRBV30 to TRBJ1-6, with D uncertain. The CDR3 runs to 16 residues. Germline V CDR1 and CDR2: GTSNPN, SVGIG (reference sequence). Trimming took off 0 bases at V and 6 bases at J, with 15 bases between the two ends. CDR3 in DNA: TGTGCCTGGAGTGTATCGGGCGGAGGGATTAATTCACCCCTCCACTTT. Encoded protein: CAWSVSGGGINSPLHF.

This rearrangement joins TRBV6-1 to TRBJ1-1; 8 bases agree with TRBD1. The germline V gene has CDR1 MNHNS and CDR2 SASEGT. The CDR3 spans 14 residues. Trimming removed 5 bases from V and 5 bases from J; junction bases left unmatched: 7. The CDR3 reads CASSPGQDGTEAFF. CDR3 DNA: TGTGCCAGCAGTCCGGGACAGGACGGAACTGAAGCTTTCTTT.

The CDR3 nucleotides read TGTGCCAGTAGTATACGACAGGGGGGTGGCTACACCTTC. Translating gives CASSIRQGGGYTF. The chain combines TRBV19 with TRBJ1-2; 9 bases fit TRBD1. With V trimmed by 2 bases and J by 7 bases, 2 bases remained unmatched. The CDR3 is made up of 13 amino acids. The germline V gene has CDR1 LNHDA and CDR2 SQIVND (reference sequence).

The rearrangement links TRBV5-4 to TRBJ2-5, with 10 bases identical to TRBD1. The length of the CDR3 is 17 residues. V trimming: 3 bases; J trimming: 3 bases; junction bases outside the gene matches: 11. Germline loops: CDR1 SGHNT, CDR2 YYREEE (reference sequence). The CDR3 protein is CASSSLGATGGEETQYF. In nucleotides, the CDR3 is TGTGCCAGCAGCTCCCTCGGCGCGACAGGGGGCGAAGAGACCCAGTACTTC.

The chain recombines TRBV4-1 with TRBJ2-5, with a possible D match to TRBD1 (5 bases). V lost 0 bases, J lost 5 bases, and 19 bases lay in between. Germline V CDR1 and CDR2: MGHRA, YSYEKL. CDR3 size: 17 residues. In DNA, the CDR3 is TGCGCCAGCAGCCAAGATTACAATGGGCCGTCAGGGGAGACCCAGTACTTC. This sequence encodes CASSQDYNGPSGETQYF.

This clone was observed a handful of times. The V call is TRBV10-3, the J call TRBJ1-3; 7 bases are shared with TRBD1. This CDR3 region has 12 residues. J lost 4 bases, V lost 7 bases, and 1 base had no gene match. Per germline, CDR1 ENHRY and CDR2 SYGVKD. The CDR3 here is CAIKGAGNTIYF. CDR3 DNA: TGTGCCATCAAGGGGGCAGGAAACACCATATATTTT.

The gene calls are TRBV11-3 and TRBJ2-7, with a possible D match to TRBD1 (6 bases). The V gene's germline CDR1 is SGHNT and CDR2 YENEEA. V dropped 3 bases and J dropped 3 bases, with 6 bases sitting between them. This CDR3 is 12 amino acids long. The CDR3 reads CASSLDSYEQYF. As DNA, the CDR3 is TGTGCCAGCAGCTTGGACAGCTACGAGCAGTACTTC.

The table lists this clone with a few counts. The chain carries TRBV7-8 and TRBJ2-5; D is uncertain. The CDR3 totals 15 residues. CDR1 is SGHVS, CDR2 FQNEAQ, per germline. V was clipped by 3 bases and J by 0 bases, with 11 bases between them. The CDR3 nucleotides read TGTGCCAGCAGCTTCTTCGGCGGAAACCAAGAGACCCAGTACTTC. Translation: CASSFFGGNQETQYF.

This chain uses TRBV7-9 with TRBJ1-2; 7 bases map to TRBD1. There are 13 residues in the CDR3. V gave up 5 bases and J gave up 8 bases; unmatched junction bases: 8. The germline V gene has CDR1 SEHNR and CDR2 FQNEAQ (reference sequence). The CDR3 sequence: CASSREGARGYTF. DNA of the CDR3: TGTGCCAGCAGCCGGGAGGGGGCTCGAGGCTACACCTTC.

This sequence joins TRBV2 and TRBJ2-2, with 7 nucleotides matching TRBD1. This CDR3 contains 12 residues. J lost 4 bases, V lost 7 bases, and 0 bases had no gene match. In germline, CDR1 is SNHLY, CDR2 FYNNEI. CDR3 sequence reads: CASNRGTGELFF. The CDR3 DNA sequence: TGTGCCAGCAACAGGGGCACCGGGGAGCTGTTTTTT.

A single count supports this clone. The chain combines TRBV18 with TRBJ2-7, with 9 bases that match TRBD1. Germline V gene lookup returns CDR1 KGHSH and CDR2 LQKENI. The CDR3 length is 14 residues. V dropped 4 bases and J dropped 5; count of bases not matched to a gene: 6. In nucleotides, the CDR3 is TGTGCCAGCTCACGAGCCGGGACAGGGAACGAGCAGTACTTC. Translation: CASSRAGTGNEQYF.

The CDR3 DNA sequence: TGTGCCAGCACCCTCGGGGGGAACTACGAGCAGTACTTC. Translation: CASTLGGNYEQYF. This chain joins TRBV6-5 and TRBJ2-7; 7 bases are shared with TRBD2. The J segment lost 3 bases and the V segment lost 7 bases, leaving 6 bases of the junction unmatched. CDR3 length: 13 amino acids. Germline values: CDR1 MNHEY, CDR2 SVGAGI.

The chain joins TRBV4-1 to TRBJ1-1, with 11 bases that match TRBD1. Germline values: CDR1 MGHRA, CDR2 YSYEKL. J was trimmed by 2 bases and V by 4 bases; bases with no gene match: 9. The CDR3 length is 17 residues. Written as DNA, the CDR3 is TGCGCCAGCAGCCTCCGGACAGGGGGCGCCGGAAACACTGAAGCTTTCTTT. This encodes CASSLRTGGAGNTEAFF.

The chain couples TRBV5-1 to TRBJ2-1; 12 positions agree with TRBD2. The CDR3 is made up of 16 amino acids. J was trimmed by 9 bases and V by 3 bases; bases with no gene match: 10. Germline V CDR1 and CDR2: SGHRS, YFSETQ. In DNA, the CDR3 is TGCGCCAGCAGCTCTGGACTAGCGGGGAGTTACGGTGAGCAGTTCTTC. It translates to CASSSGLAGSYGEQFF.